Given below is one TCR beta chain in context. What it binds is not known. The data belong to a study of T-cell memory formation after mild COVID-19. For the study at large: TCR clusters were mostly donor specific.

TCRdb passed the 5' RACE reads through MiXCR, listing each CDR3 protein once. The table has more than 250,000 distinct CDR3 sequences, around 16% seen once. Broader study findings: Contracting clones localized mainly to CM and EM when CD4+ and mainly to EMRA when CD8+. That cross-reactive memory joined was suggested by some responding clones appearing in pre-infection memory. CD4+ bias marked clones expanding day 15 to 37, unlike balanced contracting clones.

Trimming removed 6 bases from V and 0 bases from J, with 12 bases in between. The germline CDR1 and CDR2 sequences are DFQATT and SNEGSKA (reference sequence). This CDR3 contains 14 residues. The source of this sequence is a man younger than 35 who had mild COVID-19 (a few samples of this study predate the infection). Cell type and time point are not known. Sequencing was done on a sample of PBMCs or a T cell subset sorted from them (not recorded which). The chain employs TRBV20-1 and TRBJ2-1; TRBD2 might be the D (7 bases). In DNA form, the CDR3 reads TGCAGTGCATTCGGGGGGCCCTCCTACAATGAGCAGTTCTTC. Its protein is CSAFGGPSYNEQFF.